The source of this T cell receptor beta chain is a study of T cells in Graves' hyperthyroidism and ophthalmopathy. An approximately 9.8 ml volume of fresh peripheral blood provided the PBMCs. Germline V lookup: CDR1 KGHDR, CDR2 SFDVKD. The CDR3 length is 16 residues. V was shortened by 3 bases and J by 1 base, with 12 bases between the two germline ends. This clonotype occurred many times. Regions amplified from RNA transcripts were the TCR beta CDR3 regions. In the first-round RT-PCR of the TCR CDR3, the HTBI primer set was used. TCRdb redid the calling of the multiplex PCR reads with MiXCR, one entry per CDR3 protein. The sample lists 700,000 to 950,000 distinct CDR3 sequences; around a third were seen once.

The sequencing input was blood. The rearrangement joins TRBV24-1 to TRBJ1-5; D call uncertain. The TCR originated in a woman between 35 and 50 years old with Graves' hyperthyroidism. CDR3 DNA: TGTGCCACCAGTGATAGGGCCAGCGGGAGCAATCAGCCCCAGCATTTT. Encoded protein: CATSDRASGSNQPQHF.